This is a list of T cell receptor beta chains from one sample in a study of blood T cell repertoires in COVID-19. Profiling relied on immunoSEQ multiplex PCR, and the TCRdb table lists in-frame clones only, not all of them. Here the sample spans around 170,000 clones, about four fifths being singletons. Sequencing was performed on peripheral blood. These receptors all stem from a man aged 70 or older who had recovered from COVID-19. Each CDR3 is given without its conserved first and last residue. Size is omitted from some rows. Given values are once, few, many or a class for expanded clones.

CDR3 protein: ASKIRSTTNEKLF
CDR3 length: 13
clone size: NA
V gene: TRBV6-5
J gene: TRBJ1-4

CDR3 protein: ASSRGRDEAF
CDR3 length: 10
clone size: NA
V gene: TRBV7-2
J gene: TRBJ1-1

CDR3 protein: ASSPGTIKETQY
CDR3 length: 12
clone size: NA
V gene: TRBV5-5
J gene: TRBJ2-5

CDR3 protein: ASMRGGSDEKLF
CDR3 length: 12
clone size: NA
V gene: TRBV6-5
J gene: TRBJ1-4

CDR3 protein: ASSGRLAGEYEQY
CDR3 length: 13
clone size: NA
V gene: TRBV4-1
J gene: TRBJ2-7

CDR3 protein: ASSDPARTGYTGELF
CDR3 length: 15
clone size: NA
V gene: TRBV10-2
J gene: TRBJ2-2

CDR3 protein: ASSGTGGNYGYT
CDR3 length: 12
clone size: NA
V gene: TRBV9
J gene: TRBJ1-2

CDR3 protein: ASRAAGGLTDTQY
CDR3 length: 13
clone size: NA
V gene: TRBV10-2
J gene: TRBJ2-3

CDR3 protein: ASSQQGVKDTQY
CDR3 length: 12
clone size: NA
V gene: TRBV6-5
J gene: TRBJ2-3

CDR3 protein: ASSLGTGRGTEAF
CDR3 length: 13
clone size: NA
V gene: TRBV7-6
J gene: TRBJ1-1

CDR3 protein: ASSQKTDPSSYEQY
CDR3 length: 14
clone size: once
V gene: TRBV3-1/TRBV3-2
J gene: TRBJ2-7